This T cell receptor beta chain comes out of a study of blood T cells in healthy people across ages. Study as a whole: About one barcoded beta molecule per two T cells was captured by template switching. Study conclusions and caveats: Getting older went along with TCR beta diversity per million T cells dropping roughly linearly. From one million sequenced T cells, diversity estimates were lower bounds.

Trimming removed 7 bases from V and 6 bases from J, with 12 bases in between. The CDR3 length is 13 residues. Primers used in a second PCR of about 6 to 11 cycles were a sample-barcoded 5' primer and a J-beta primer mix. Every cDNA molecule carried a tag from a template-switch adaptor bearing 12 random nucleotides. TCRdb passed the 5' RACE reads through MiXCR, listing each CDR3 protein once. The sample lists 700,000 or so distinct CDR3 sequences; about a fifth were seen once. To note about this clonotype: As yet, its antigen is unknown.

This clonotype originated in a man between 65 and 79 years old in good health. V is TRBV12-3 or TRBV12-4 and J is TRBJ1-4, with no clear D. Input material: blood. This CDR3 reads CASTPSGDEKLFF. In nucleotides, the CDR3 is TGTGCCAGCACTCCCTCGGGAGATGAAAAACTGTTTTTT.